This T cell receptor beta chain emerged from a study of T cell repertoires in cytomegalovirus infection. The overall study: The study used recently identified HLA-C-restricted and well-studied HLA-B-restricted CMV epitopes. Public TCR beta signatures indicated both CMV infection and matching HLA type. General observations from the study: Pooled public TCR beta family frequency picked out CMV carriers with the relevant HLA. What dominated the ex vivo response were HLA-C-restricted CMV-specific TCR beta clonotypes.

CDR3 size: 11 residues. The germline V gene has CDR1 SGHDT and CDR2 YYEEEE. V was pared by 10 bases and J by 4 bases, with 10 bases between. TCRdb redid the calling of the reads with MiXCR, one entry per CDR3 protein. Here the sample spans fewer than 950,000 distinct CDR3 sequences, roughly 33% being singletons. This clonotype was seen a few times. Its cognate antigen is unknown. V and J are TRBV5-6 and TRBJ2-3; tentative D call: TRBD2 (5 bases). The sequencing used cultured CD8+ T cells from PBMCs, collected from culture after CMV antigen stimulation. The receptor was derived from a human donor in good health (CMV status not recorded). Some clones in this sample may be carry-over from other donors' samples. This CDR3 reads CAGGGADTQYF. In DNA form, the CDR3 reads TGTGCCGGCGGAGGAGCAGATACGCAGTATTTT.